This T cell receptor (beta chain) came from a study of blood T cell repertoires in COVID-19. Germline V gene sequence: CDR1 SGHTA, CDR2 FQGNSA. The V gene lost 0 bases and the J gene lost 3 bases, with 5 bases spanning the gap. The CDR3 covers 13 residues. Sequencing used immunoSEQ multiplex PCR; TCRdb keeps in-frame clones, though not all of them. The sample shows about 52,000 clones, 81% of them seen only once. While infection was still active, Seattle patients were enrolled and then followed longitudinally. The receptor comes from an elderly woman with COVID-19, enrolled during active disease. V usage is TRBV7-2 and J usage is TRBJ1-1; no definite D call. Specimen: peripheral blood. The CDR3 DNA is TGTGCCAGCAGCTTAGCTATCTACACTGAAGCTTTCTTT. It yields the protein CASSLAIYTEAFF. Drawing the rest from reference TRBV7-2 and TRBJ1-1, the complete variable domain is GAGVSQSPSNKVTEKGKDVELRCDPISGHTALYWYRQSLGQGLEFLIYFQGNSAPDKSGLPSDRFSAERTGGSVSTLTIQRTQQEDSAVYLCASSLAIYTEAFFGQGTRLTVV.